This T cell receptor beta chain was captured by sequencing in a study of cytomegalovirus exposure and HLA in healthy donors (dated by TCRdb to about 2017). Context from the whole study: According to an earlier analysis of around 600 of the donors, about 179 million T cells yielded 100 million or so unique TCR beta sequences and around 280 Gb of sequence data. Approximately 310 gigabases of sequencing data and tens of millions of unique TCR sequences were included in an early release covering about 700 HLA-typed donors. Among the roughly 380 genotyped donors, approximately 76% belonged to the genetic ancestry cluster associated with self-reported Caucasian donors. The aim of the study was to test whether cataloging public T cell receptors could identify signatures of past pathogen exposure. Using immunosequencing, the study profiled T cell repertoires from 666 subjects and related those repertoires to cytomegalovirus serostatus. A separate validation cohort of about 110 different subjects was used in addition to the approximately 610-subject first cohort. To predict cytomegalovirus infection status, the study combined high-throughput TCR immunosequencing, statistical association of individual TCRs with disease status, and machine learning. A later analysis re-analyzed previously published TCR beta repertoires from 500 to 700 donors and added high-resolution HLA genotyping to study TCR occurrence patterns. Rather than drawing on any new phenotypic data, the later analysis identified candidate immune exposures from TCR beta sequences and the way those sequences occurred across donors. An earlier analysis of around 640 of the donors used high-throughput TCR beta sequencing to judge whether each TCR beta V gene segment behaved as functional or pseudogenic. Donor age, sex, ethnicity and CMV serostatus were collected together with the repertoire data. Genome-wide SNP genotypes for about three fifths of the roughly 670 donors were used in a later genetic analysis, which treated that subset as a discovery cohort. All discovery cohort repertoires had been generated on a single sequencing platform. Class I and class II HLA loci were covered by the typing at four-digit resolution. Typing coverage varied by locus: roughly 629-630 donors for A, B, C, DRB1 and DQB1; more than 500 for DQA1; some 610 for DPA1; fewer than 480 for DPB1. Roughly 5 DR-DQ haplotypes were handled as single units for association and clustering, since linkage in the cohort was strong. On average, around 240,000 unique TCR beta nucleotide sequences were sequenced per donor among more than 350 genotyped donors of the cohort, with roughly 19% of those sequences being non-productive. The research as a whole found: In a later analysis, 16,951 TCR beta sequences were associated with specific HLA alleles at a false discovery rate of 0.05. The presence/absence analyses assumed that sequencing depth was roughly uniform across donors, and that assumption may not be true. For the cohort, immune exposure information was limited to CMV serostatus. Because HLA typing was missing for some donors at each locus, association tests included only the typed subset. In both the original and validation cohorts, the classifier was reported to diagnose cytomegalovirus status with high specificity and sensitivity. This cohort had only TCR beta chains sequenced, and the lack of alpha or paired-chain data limited which features could be detected. An earlier analysis of some 560 of the donors showed that most TCR beta V segments appeared in productive rearrangements either about 87% or about 30% of the time, which broadly matched IMGT annotations. Most CMV-associated TCR beta chains appeared to be HLA-restricted in a later analysis, and the HLA associations seemed to be driven largely by CMV exposure. The sequencing pipeline was judged likely to have produced a cluster of highly shared sequence variants as a technical artifact. When HLA alleles, especially DR and DQ, strongly co-occurred, TCR associations were difficult to assign to individual alleles. The 87-base-pair reads could not distinguish some IMGT-functional V segments, including TRBV6-2 and TRBV6-3, so those segments were excluded. The study gave a list of over 150 TCR beta chains associated with cytomegalovirus. In vitro tests confirmed that a few of the cytomegalovirus-associated TCR beta chains recognize cytomegalovirus antigens. The authors suggested that the approach could potentially be generalized to other disease states and immunological phenotypes. A further reported finding was that TCR beta sequences accurately predicted the HLA-A and HLA-B alleles for most subjects in the first cohort. In a later analysis, HLA-associated TCR beta chains were found to be more clonally expanded and to have lower generation probabilities than equally common non-associated chains. Correlated functional status among segregating V segments might reflect linkage disequilibrium, but an unknown experimental factor could not be ruled out. In a later analysis, several top co-occurrence clusters were reported to appear linked to parvovirus B19, influenza, CMV and Epstein-Barr virus. While some public TCRs were present in many individuals, most TCR sequences turned up only very rarely across donors. Compared with the roughly 710-donor mean, donors in an Asian-associated ancestry cluster had fewer N-insertions in productive TCRs, according to a later genetic analysis. Because counts were too low, about 15 rarely observed V segments, including chromosome 9 orphons, were left out of the earlier analysis of 587 of the donors. An association between a missense DCLRE1C variant and V-gene and J-gene trimming of TCR beta chains was found in a later genetic analysis and replicated in an independent cohort. According to a later analysis, TCR association rates differed among HLA loci, with DRB1 alleles showing the most associated TCRs and HLA-C alleles showing the fewest.

The CDR1 and CDR2 encoded by the germline V gene are SNHLY and FYNNEI. The CDR3 measures 14 amino acids from cysteine to phenylalanine. The sequence is cut down to CDR3 DNA, 42 bases in frame from base 1. Trimming leaves V shorter by 6 bases and J shorter by 4 bases, with the junction holding 6 bases beyond the gene matches. The cohort comprised some 680 healthy bone marrow donors. At the time of sampling, all cohort members were nominally healthy, though unrecorded immune exposures were likely present. The donor tested CMV seropositive and was one of the 289 seropositive cohort members. A peripheral blood sample was provided by each donor, and peripheral blood mononuclear cells were used for TCR beta sequencing. Genomic DNA extraction from the blood cell samples was performed with the Qiagen DNeasy Blood Extraction Kit. Libraries came from the immunoSEQ multiplex PCR assay. The multiplex PCR relied on a mix of 60 forward primers for TCR Vbeta segments and 13 reverse primers for TCR Jbeta segments. A multiplex PCR assay on genomic DNA amplified the CDR3 region of rearranged TCR beta genes. The amplified TCR beta libraries were sequenced on the Illumina HiSeq System as 87-base-pair reads. Per the source publication's procedure: In a later analysis, 80 million or so unique TCR beta chains were counted across the roughly 700 repertoires, and roughly 11 million of these chains were shared by at least two donors. Raw reads were error-corrected and collapsed into unique sequences with a nearest-neighbor algorithm that merged closely related sequences to remove PCR and sequencing errors. Alignment of CDR3 sequences to IMGT reference sequences was used to assign V, D and J gene segments. Each retained sequence needed at least a six-nucleotide match to both a V gene segment and a J gene segment. A rearrangement was called productive if the CDR3 had no stop codons and remained in frame with V and J, and every other rearrangement was called non-productive. Following IMGT convention, CDR3 was defined as the stretch from the second conserved V-encoded cysteine up to the conserved J-encoded phenylalanine. Sequences without an unambiguous match to a single V gene segment were excluded from the earlier analysis of 587 of the donors. An earlier analysis of several hundred of the donors called V segments functional above 56.7% productive rearrangements and segregating when the between-donor standard deviation exceeded 5%. A statistical classification framework was developed to diagnose cytomegalovirus status using the catalog of TCR beta chain sequences. V and J gene assignment, in a later analysis, came from comparing TCR nucleotide sequences with IMGT/GENE-DB human TR gene sequences. In a later analysis, CDR3 sequences and most-parsimonious VDJ recombination scenarios were assigned using the TCRdist pipeline. A later analysis defined each TCR beta chain by its CDR3 amino acid sequence plus V-gene family, and excluded reads lacking a unique V-gene family. A later analysis removed nearly 600 highly shared, low-generation-probability nucleotide sequences to deal with suspected cross-contamination and a sequencing artifact. For each public chain, a later analysis derived a clonal expansion index from normalized ranks of inferred template counts within each repertoire. A later analysis computed generation probabilities with a VDJ recombination model fitted to out-of-frame rearrangements, and checked the results against IGoR. A later analysis scored TCR-TCR, TCR-HLA and TCR-CMV co-occurrence with hypergeometric tests, applying a repertoire-size bias correction to TCR pairs. False discovery rates were estimated in a later analysis by permuting HLA or CMV assignments 20 times. In a later analysis, co-occurring TCRs were grouped using DBSCAN, and TCRdist sequence similarity was added for clustering within HLA-allele-positive subsets. For co-occurrence clustering, repertoires with fewer than 30,000 or more than 120,000 public chains were excluded, along with a handful of repertoires with anomalous nucleotide sharing. The source is immuneACCESS, and TCRdb retained only in-frame sequences with V and J called. Part of the clones is not carried over; for the studies checked, unresolved V genes explain less than half of this, and the remainder is unexplained. V and J calls and clone size are those listed in that table; D and trimming were worked out from the DNA. The sample table records approximately 150,000 clones; around four fifths of these occur just once. Over 8.5% of the sample belongs to the ten largest clones.

Concerning this clone: Its antigen has not been determined. Base qualities are not recorded, but no much larger clone differs from it by a single base.

This TCR derives from a man aged 50-60 years in good health and CMV-seropositive. Recombination joined TRBV2 with TRBJ2-5, and TRBD2 aligns with 9 junction nucleotides. The sample taken for sequencing was PBMCs. The sequenced DNA: TGTGCCAGCAGGAGTAGCGGGGGTCGAGAGACCCAGTACTTC. This is translated as CASRSSGGRETQYF.